Listed below are T cell receptor beta chains from one sample, sequenced in a study of shared clonotypes between healthy human individuals. TCRdb keeps only in-frame clones here, not all; method: immunoSEQ multiplex PCR. Of roughly 770,000 clones listed, about 96% were seen once; the top ten hold less than 0.25%. The sample consisted of naive CD8+ T cells sorted from blood. The receptor source for this set is a man aged 25 to 45 in good health. Each CDR3 is given with its conserved first and last residue. Fields, in order: clone size, V gene, D gene, J gene, CDR3 protein, CDR3 DNA. The D gene is left open where the match is weak. Part of the rows lack a size; the others show once, few, many or a class for expanded clones.

-	TRBV4-2	-	TRBJ2-3	CASSQDLLLGVTTDTQYF	TGTGCCAGCAGCCAAGATTTATTGTTAGGGGTGACCACAGATACGCAGTATTTT
-	TRBV6-6	-	TRBJ2-5	CASSYSWESHETQYF	TGTGCCAGCAGTTACTCCTGGGAGAGTCATGAGACCCAGTACTTC
once	TRBV13	TRBD2	TRBJ2-7	CASSTSGAYEQYF	TGTGCCAGCAGCACTAGCGGGGCCTACGAGCAGTACTTC
-	TRBV13	TRBD1	TRBJ2-7	CASSRGQGRNEQYF	TGTGCCAGCAGCCGAGGACAGGGCCGGAACGAGCAGTACTTC
once	TRBV7-9	-	TRBJ1-3	CASSSPLTSGNTIYF	TGTGCCAGCAGCTCCCCCCTTACGTCTGGAAACACCATATATTTT
-	TRBV5-6	-	TRBJ2-1	CASSLDGTFYNEQFF	TGTGCCAGCAGCTTAGATGGGACATTCTACAATGAGCAGTTCTTC
-	TRBV27	TRBD1	TRBJ2-5	CASREGTGDPQETQYF	TGTGCCAGCAGAGAAGGGACAGGGGATCCCCAAGAGACCCAGTACTTC
once	TRBV5-1	TRBD2	TRBJ2-7	CASGPRTGTSGDLRDEQYF	TGCGCCAGCGGTCCCCGGACAGGGACTAGCGGGGACCTTCGAGACGAGCAGTACTTC
-	TRBV6-6	-	TRBJ2-7	CASSYSGFSYEQYF	TGTGCCAGCAGTTACTCGGGTTTCTCCTACGAGCAGTACTTC
-	TRBV7-9	TRBD2	TRBJ2-1	CASSSGTSGTNEQFF	TGTGCCAGCAGCTCCGGGACTAGCGGGACTAATGAGCAGTTCTTC
-	TRBV4-1	-	TRBJ2-1	CASSQLVSPSREQFF	TGCGCCAGCAGCCAATTGGTCTCCCCTTCCCGGGAGCAGTTCTTC
-	TRBV11-2	-	TRBJ1-5	CASSLGWLQPQHF	TGTGCCAGCAGCTTGGGGTGGCTACAGCCCCAGCATTTT
-	TRBV2	TRBD2	TRBJ2-7	CASSEDREARYEQYF	TGTGCCAGCAGTGAAGACCGGGAGGCCAGGTACGAGCAGTACTTC